This TCR beta chain comes out of a study of CD8 T cells in ankylosing spondylitis. Study-wide findings and caveats: Disease-linked clones, CD8+, were relatively rare in peripheral blood. Disease-linked clones were reportedly significantly enriched in matched ankylosing spondylitis synovial fluid. A TCR beta motif made of 7 to 9 highly homologous variants seemed typical of ankylosing spondylitis blood.

This clonotype was recorded a few times. Its cognate antigen is unknown. Construction of TCR beta libraries was performed using quantitative 5'-RACE with molecular barcodes. TCRdb itself ran the 5' RACE reads through MiXCR, one entry per CDR3 protein. The sample has approximately 550,000 distinct CDR3 sequences, roughly an eighth seen once; the top ten hold 6.8%. The sequenced sample was blood, either unsorted or a sorted T cell fraction (not recorded which). This TCR came from a male donor with ankylosing spondylitis.

In DNA form, the CDR3 reads TGTGCCAGCAGTCCAAACCTGGGAGAGACCCAGTACTTC. This encodes CASSPNLGETQYF. This rearrangement joins TRBV27 to TRBJ2-5; no reliable D call. There are 13 residues in the CDR3. Germline CDR1 MNHEY, CDR2 SMNVEV (reference sequence). The germline V and J ends were trimmed by 5 bases and 4 bases, with 11 bases remaining between them.